These 27 T cell receptor beta chains were sequenced from one sample in a study of blood T cell repertoires in COVID-19. Produced via immunoSEQ multiplex PCR; TCRdb's table is partial and in-frame only. This table has under 350,000 clones, about nine tenths appearing once. The specimen sequenced was peripheral blood. The receptor source for this set is a man aged 45 to 65 with acute or convalescent COVID-19.

V is TRBV6-6 and J is TRBJ1-2, with 8 bases identical to TRBD1. J lost 5 bases, V lost 2 bases, and 10 bases had no gene match. This CDR3 spans 16 amino acids. Germline CDR1 is MNHNY and CDR2 is SVGAGI (reference sequence). CDR3 amino acids: CASSYTSRGHEYGYTF. The DNA for the CDR3 is TGTGCCAGCAGTTACACCTCCAGGGGGCATGAGTATGGCTACACCTTC.

J is TRBJ1-5 and V is TRBV18; D uncertain. Germline lookup yields CDR1 KGHSH and CDR2 LQKENI. V was clipped by 3 bases and J by 0 bases, with 12 bases between them. The CDR3 is made up of 16 amino acids. As DNA, the CDR3 is TGTGCCAGCTCACCTTCTGGGCCCTATAGCAATCAGCCCCAGCATTTT. Amino acid sequence: CASSPSGPYSNQPQHF.

The rearrangement links TRBV6-5 to TRBJ1-2; a weak D match, TRBD1 (5 bases). Germline CDR1 and CDR2: MNHEY and SVGAGI. The CDR3 extends over 15 amino acids. Trimming took off 2 bases at V and 1 base at J, with 11 bases between the two ends. The CDR3 sequence is CASSYGGGFNYGYTF. The CDR3 DNA reads TGTGCCAGCAGTTACGGGGGAGGGTTTAACTATGGCTACACCTTC.

This rearrangement joins TRBV5-5 to TRBJ1-3; D unresolved. V dropped 4 bases and J dropped 4 bases, with 12 bases sitting between them. This CDR3 has 14 amino acids. Per germline, CDR1 SGHKS and CDR2 YYEKEE (reference sequence). The CDR3 nucleotides read TGTGCCAGCAGCCCCCCGTGGGCCGGAAACACCATATATTTT. Translating it yields CASSPPWAGNTIYF. Drawing the rest from reference TRBV5-5 and TRBJ1-3, the complete variable domain is DAGVTQSPTHLIKTRGQQVTLRCSPISGHKSVSWYQQVLGQGPQFIFQYYEKEERGRGNFPDRFSARQFPNYSSELNVNALLLGDSALYLCASSPPWAGNTIYFGEGSWLTVV.

This chain links TRBV3-1 (or the pseudogene TRBV3-2) with TRBJ2-5; 10 bases are a match to TRBD1. V was pared by 4 bases and J by 4 bases, with 6 bases of the junction left unmatched. The CDR3 is 15 amino acids. Germline V gene sequence: CDR1 LGHDT, CDR2 YNNKEL (reference sequence). The CDR3 region has the DNA TGTGCCAGCAGCCGCACCCGGGACAGGGGAGAGACCCAGTACTTC. This sequence encodes CASSRTRDRGETQYF.

The chain is built from TRBV6-5 and TRBJ2-7; TRBD1 agrees at 7 bases. The ends lost 4 bases at V and 0 bases at J; junction bases unmatched: 6. Germline lookup yields CDR1 MNHEY and CDR2 SVGAGI. CDR3 length: 15 amino acids. The chain's CDR3 is CASSFTSGGSYEQYF. The CDR3 DNA follows: TGTGCCAGCAGTTTTACGTCAGGGGGCTCCTACGAGCAGTACTTC.

The chain has TRBV29-1 and TRBJ1-1; D not resolved. The germline gives CDR1 SQVTM, CDR2 ANQGSEA. V lost 8 bases and J lost 11, with 18 bases in between. The CDR3 is 11 amino acids. The CDR3 nucleotides are TGCAGCTTATACGAGGGCCGGCGGGCTTTCTTT. Translating it yields CSLYEGRRAFF.

This chain joins TRBV5-1 and TRBJ1-2; no clear D gene. V dropped 2 bases and J dropped 5 bases, with 19 bases sitting between them. Germline values: CDR1 SGHRS, CDR2 YFSETQ. The CDR3 totals 16 residues. DNA for the CDR3: TGCGCCAGCAGCTTTAACTCAGGTCCAATGAGATATGGCTACACCTTC. Protein sequence: CASSFNSGPMRYGYTF.

This clone was seen a single time. This chain links TRBV2 with TRBJ2-2; a possible D gene is TRBD1 (7 bases). Germline CDR1 reads SNHLY; CDR2 reads FYNNEI. The CDR3 totals 15 residues. Trimming cost V 6 bases and J 3 bases, with 14 bases left between them. The CDR3 nucleotides read TGTGCCAGCAGCCGACAGGGAGGTTACACCGGGGAGCTGTTTTTT. Translated, it gives CASSRQGGYTGELFF.

The gene calls are TRBV7-9 and TRBJ2-5; D possibly corresponds to TRBD2 (6 bases). The ends were cut back, 7 bases at V and 0 bases at J, with 15 bases in the middle. Germline values: CDR1 SEHNR, CDR2 FQNEAQ (reference sequence). The CDR3 is 15 amino acids. As DNA, the CDR3 is TGTGCCAGCACCGAACGGGGGAAATACCAAGAGACCCAGTACTTC. It specifies CASTERGKYQETQYF.

The V gene is TRBV2, the J gene TRBJ2-5; no definite D call. CDR3 length: 13 residues. V lost 0 bases and J 7 bases, leaving 9 bases between the germline ends. Looked up from germline, CDR1 is SNHLY and CDR2 is FYNNEI. The CDR3 reads CASSEALEGTQYF. The CDR3 DNA reads TGTGCCAGCAGTGAAGCTCTAGAAGGGACCCAGTACTTC.

The rearrangement joins TRBV30 to TRBJ1-4; D is ambiguous. CDR1 is GTSNPN and CDR2 is SVGIG in the germline V gene (reference sequence). The CDR3 length is 13 residues. Trimming cost V 1 base and J 10 bases, with 13 bases left between them. The CDR3 region is CAWSGGALGKLFF. CDR3 nucleotide sequence: TGTGCCTGGAGTGGCGGCGCCCTGGGAAAACTGTTTTTT.

The chain couples TRBV7-2 to TRBJ2-7; 8 bases fit TRBD2. Germline V gene data show CDR1 as SGHTA and CDR2 as FQGNSA. The CDR3 runs 17 residues. With V trimmed by 3 bases and J by 7 bases, 17 bases remained unmatched. The CDR3, as DNA: TGTGCCAGCAGCTTGTGGCGGGGGGCCCTAGAGACCGAAGAGCAGTACTTC. Its protein product is CASSLWRGALETEEQYF.

The chain links TRBV5-4 to TRBJ1-4; TRBD1 matches 11 bases. Per the germline V gene, CDR1 is SGHNT and CDR2 is YYREEE (reference sequence). The CDR3 is made up of 15 amino acids. The V gene end was trimmed by 4 bases and the J gene end by 6 bases; junction bases not matched to a gene: 5. The CDR3 region is CASSPGTGGDEKLFF. CDR3 nucleotides: TGTGCCAGCAGCCCCGGGACAGGGGGGGATGAAAAACTGTTTTTT.

This clone is a singleton in its sample. The chain carries TRBV11-2 and TRBJ1-1, with 9 bases matching TRBD1. This CDR3 spans 13 amino acids. Per the germline V gene, CDR1 is SGHAT and CDR2 is FQNNGV. The J segment lost 4 bases and the V segment lost 5 bases, leaving 2 bases of the junction unmatched. For the CDR3, the DNA is TGTGCCAGCAGCCGGGACAGGGTCACTGAAGCTTTCTTT. Encoded protein: CASSRDRVTEAFF.

The chain has TRBV19 and TRBJ1-5; 9 bases agree with TRBD1. Unmatched junction bases numbered 6, after V lost 4 bases and J lost 5 bases. The CDR3 consists of 15 residues. Germline V lookup: CDR1 LNHDA, CDR2 SQIVND (reference sequence). The CDR3 spells CASSKGQGLYQPQHF. The CDR3 bases are TGTGCCAGTAGTAAGGGACAGGGTTTGTATCAGCCCCAGCATTTT.

CDR3 sequence reads: CATSGHIGGFGTDTQYF. The CDR3 region has the DNA TGTGCCACCAGCGGACACATAGGGGGCTTCGGCACAGATACGCAGTATTTT. The rearrangement links TRBV15 to TRBJ2-3; TRBD1 matches 7 bases. This CDR3 spans 17 amino acids. From germline, CDR1 is LNHNV and CDR2 YYDKDF (reference sequence). The J segment lost 1 base and the V segment lost 5 bases, leaving 12 bases of the junction unmatched.

The V gene is TRBV7-8, the J gene TRBJ1-2; 8 bases map to TRBD1. The CDR3 loop spans 15 amino acids. Trimming took 5 bases from V and 8 from J; bases not matched to a gene: 13. The V gene's germline CDR1 is SGHVS and CDR2 FQNEAQ. CDR3 in amino acids: CASSPWRQGREGYTF. CDR3 nucleotide sequence: TGTGCCAGCAGCCCCTGGAGACAGGGGAGGGAAGGCTACACCTTC.

The chain has TRBV3-1 (or the pseudogene TRBV3-2) and TRBJ2-2; the match to TRBD1 covers 9 bases. Germline V lookup: CDR1 LGHDT, CDR2 YNNKEL (reference sequence). V lost 7 bases and J lost 7; bases outside the gene matches: 10. The CDR3 length is 15 residues. CDR3 bases: TGTGCCAGCACCCAGGGACAGGGCGTTTTCGGGGAGCTGTTTTTT. Translating gives CASTQGQGVFGELFF.

This rearrangement joins TRBV19 to TRBJ2-1, with D perhaps matching TRBD2 (5 bases). V was trimmed by 5 bases and J by 3 bases, leaving 11 bases between them. The germline CDR1 and CDR2 sequences are LNHDA and SQIVND (reference sequence). This CDR3 comprises 14 residues. The DNA of the CDR3 is TGTGCCAGTAGTCCCGGACTGAGCTACAATGAGCAGTTCTTC. Protein sequence: CASSPGLSYNEQFF.

The chain employs TRBV5-1 and TRBJ2-5; 7 bases align to TRBD2. V was clipped by 5 bases and J by 2 bases; unmatched bases: 6. The V gene's germline CDR1 is SGHRS and CDR2 YFSETQ. The CDR3 consists of 14 residues. The CDR3 reads CASRGPSGQETQYF. The CDR3 DNA sequence: TGCGCCAGCAGGGGTCCTAGCGGTCAAGAGACCCAGTACTTC.

V and J are TRBV6-6 and TRBJ1-2; D is undetermined. V dropped 8 bases and J dropped 6 bases, with 7 bases sitting between them. CDR3 length: 10 residues. Germline CDR1 and CDR2: MNHNY and SVGAGI (reference sequence). CDR3 coding DNA: TGTGCCAGCGGGCAGAATGGCTACACCTTC. As protein: CASGQNGYTF.

The DNA for the CDR3 is TGCGCCAGCAGCGGAACTAGCGGGGGCGATGAGCAGTTCTTC. Translating gives CASSGTSGGDEQFF. The gene calls are TRBV5-1 and TRBJ2-1, with TRBD2 matching 11 bases. The CDR3 consists of 14 residues. The germline gives CDR1 SGHRS, CDR2 YFSETQ. V dropped 4 bases and J dropped 8; count of bases not matched to a gene: 5.

The rearrangement joins TRBV10-1 to TRBJ1-5; D unclear. The ends were cut back, 8 bases at V and 3 bases at J, with 14 bases in the middle. Germline values: CDR1 WNHNN, CDR2 SYGVQD (reference sequence). The CDR3 is 14 residues long. The DNA of the CDR3 is TGCGCCAGCCGTGGCAGGTACTCCAATCAGCCCCAGCATTTT. Its translation is CASRGRYSNQPQHF.

The chain is built from TRBV5-6 and TRBJ1-2; 12 bases are shared with TRBD1. The ends lost 7 bases at V and 4 bases at J; junction bases unmatched: 11. The germline gives CDR1 SGHDT, CDR2 YYEEEE. CDR3 size: 16 residues. Here the CDR3 reads CASHREGTGGIYGYTF. The CDR3 coding sequence is TGTGCCAGCCATCGGGAAGGGACAGGGGGCATCTATGGCTACACCTTC.

The rearrangement uses TRBV27 and TRBJ1-2; no firm D call. The V gene's germline CDR1 is MNHEY and CDR2 SMNVEV (reference sequence). V lost 2 bases to trimming and J lost 3 bases, with 22 bases between them. This CDR3 is 18 amino acids long. CDR3 nucleotides: TGTGCCAGCAGTTTACACCGGACTCTCCTATCCCCGGACTATGGCTACACCTTC. Its protein is CASSLHRTLLSPDYGYTF.

CDR3 in DNA: TGTGCCTGGAGATTGAAGGGGGCAATGAACACTGAAGCTTTCTTT. Translated: CAWRLKGAMNTEAFF. This chain uses TRBV30 with TRBJ1-1; TRBD1 aligns across 7 bases. The CDR3 covers 15 residues. The V segment lost 3 bases and the J segment 0 bases; nucleotides outside the gene matches: 7. The germline CDR1 and CDR2 sequences are GTSNPN and SVGIG (reference sequence).